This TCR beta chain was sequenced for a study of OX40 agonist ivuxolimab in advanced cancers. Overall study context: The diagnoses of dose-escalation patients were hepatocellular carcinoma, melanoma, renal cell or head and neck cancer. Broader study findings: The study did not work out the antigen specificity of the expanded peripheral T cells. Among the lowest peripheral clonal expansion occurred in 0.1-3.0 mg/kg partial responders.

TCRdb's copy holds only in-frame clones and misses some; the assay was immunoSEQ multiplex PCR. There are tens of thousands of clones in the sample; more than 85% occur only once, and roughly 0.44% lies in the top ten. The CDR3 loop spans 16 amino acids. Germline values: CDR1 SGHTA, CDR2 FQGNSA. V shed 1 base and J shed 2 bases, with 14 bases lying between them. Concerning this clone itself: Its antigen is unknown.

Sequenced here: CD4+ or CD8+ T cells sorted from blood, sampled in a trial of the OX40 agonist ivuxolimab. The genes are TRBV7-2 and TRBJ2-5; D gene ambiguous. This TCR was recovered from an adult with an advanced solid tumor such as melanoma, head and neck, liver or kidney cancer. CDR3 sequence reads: CASSLVMGGSQETQYF. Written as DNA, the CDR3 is TGTGCCAGCAGCTTAGTCATGGGCGGCTCTCAAGAGACCCAGTACTTC.